This is a list of T cell receptor beta chains from one sample in a study of vaccination effects on CD4 cells after COVID-19. Profiling relied on immunoSEQ multiplex PCR, and the TCRdb table lists in-frame clones only, not all of them. The table has roughly 36,000 clones, roughly 74% seen once. Their antigen targets remain unknown. This specimen was CD4+ T cells from PBMCs cultured without peptide, taken before COVID-19 vaccination. The receptors derive from a human donor who received a COVID-19 vaccine. The CDR3 runs from the conserved cysteine through the conserved F or W. Fields, in order: D gene, J gene, clone size, V gene, CDR3 DNA, CDR3 protein. The D gene is left open where the match is weak. Size tells how often a clone was seen (once, few, many) or the class of an expanded clone, and some rows leave it out.

D gene: -; J gene: TRBJ2-2; clone size: -; V gene: TRBV25-1; CDR3 DNA: TGTGCCAGCAGTTGGGATTGGGACACCGGGGAGCTGTTTTTT; CDR3 protein: CASSWDWDTGELFF
D gene: TRBD2; J gene: TRBJ2-7; clone size: once; V gene: TRBV5-1; CDR3 DNA: TGCGCCAGCAGCTTCGGGGCTAGCGGGAGCCACGAGCAGTACTTC; CDR3 protein: CASSFGASGSHEQYF
D gene: -; J gene: TRBJ2-1; clone size: -; V gene: TRBV15; CDR3 DNA: TGTGCCACCAGCAGAGATTATGGGACTCCCTGGGGTGAGCAGTTCTTC; CDR3 protein: CATSRDYGTPWGEQFF
D gene: -; J gene: TRBJ2-2; clone size: -; V gene: TRBV7-9; CDR3 DNA: TGTGCCAGCAGTAACACCGGGGAGCTGTTTTTT; CDR3 protein: CASSNTGELFF
D gene: TRBD1; J gene: TRBJ1-1; clone size: -; V gene: TRBV29-1; CDR3 DNA: TGCAGCGCGCAGACAGGGCGGACTGAAGCTTTCTTT; CDR3 protein: CSAQTGRTEAFF
D gene: -; J gene: TRBJ2-7; clone size: -; V gene: TRBV6-2/TRBV6-3; CDR3 DNA: TGTGCCAGCAGTTCCGGGACAACCCCCTACGAGCAGTACTTC; CDR3 protein: CASSSGTTPYEQYF
D gene: -; J gene: TRBJ1-2; clone size: -; V gene: TRBV14; CDR3 DNA: TGTGCCAGCAGCCGGGACAAGGGGCTCGGTGTTGGCTACACCTTC; CDR3 protein: CASSRDKGLGVGYTF
D gene: -; J gene: TRBJ2-5; clone size: once; V gene: TRBV12-3/TRBV12-4; CDR3 DNA: TGTGCCAGCAGTTTAGGGGGGCAAGAGACCCAGTACTTC; CDR3 protein: CASSLGGQETQYF
D gene: -; J gene: TRBJ2-7; clone size: -; V gene: TRBV11-3; CDR3 DNA: TGTGCCAGCAGCGCATTCCACTCCTACGAGCAGTACTTC; CDR3 protein: CASSAFHSYEQYF
D gene: TRBD1; J gene: TRBJ1-1; clone size: -; V gene: TRBV7-8; CDR3 DNA: TGTGCCAGCAGCTTAGCGGTCAGGGGGGTAAACACTGAAGCTTTCTTT; CDR3 protein: CASSLAVRGVNTEAFF
D gene: -; J gene: TRBJ1-2; clone size: -; V gene: TRBV11-1; CDR3 DNA: TGTGCCAGCAGCTTAGCGGAGAGGGGAGCGGGCTACACCTTC; CDR3 protein: CASSLAERGAGYTF
D gene: -; J gene: TRBJ1-3; clone size: few; V gene: TRBV12-5; CDR3 DNA: TGTGCTAGTGGTTTGGTAATGAGCTCTGGAAACACCATATATTTT; CDR3 protein: CASGLVMSSGNTIYF
D gene: -; J gene: TRBJ2-3; clone size: -; V gene: TRBV11-2; CDR3 DNA: TGTGCCAGCAGCTTAGCCTCATATGGAGGCTCAGATACGCAGTATTTT; CDR3 protein: CASSLASYGGSDTQYF
D gene: -; J gene: TRBJ1-1; clone size: -; V gene: TRBV19; CDR3 DNA: TGTGCCAGTAGTATCCGGGGCAGAAGTATGAACACTGAAGCTTTCTTT; CDR3 protein: CASSIRGRSMNTEAFF
D gene: TRBD2; J gene: TRBJ2-5; clone size: -; V gene: TRBV13; CDR3 DNA: TGTGCCAGCAGCAGCCGGACTAGCGGAGAGACCCAGTACTTC; CDR3 protein: CASSSRTSGETQYF
D gene: -; J gene: TRBJ1-2; clone size: -; V gene: TRBV25-1; CDR3 DNA: TGTGCCAGCAGTGAATACAACTATGGCTACACCTTC; CDR3 protein: CASSEYNYGYTF
D gene: TRBD1; J gene: TRBJ1-2; clone size: once; V gene: TRBV5-1; CDR3 DNA: TGCGCCAGCAGCTGGGGGACAGGATCCTCGGGCTATGGCTACACCTTC; CDR3 protein: CASSWGTGSSGYGYTF
D gene: -; J gene: TRBJ2-3; clone size: -; V gene: TRBV7-9; CDR3 DNA: TGTGCCAGCAGCTTCCCGGCATTCAATACGCAGTATTTT; CDR3 protein: CASSFPAFNTQYF
D gene: -; J gene: TRBJ2-4; clone size: -; V gene: TRBV4-3; CDR3 DNA: TGCGCCAGCAGCCAAAGTGTGCGAGGGAACATTCAGTACTTC; CDR3 protein: CASSQSVRGNIQYF
D gene: TRBD1; J gene: TRBJ1-1; clone size: -; V gene: TRBV28; CDR3 DNA: TGTGCCAGCAGTGGGACAGTAGAAATTGAAGCTTTCTTT; CDR3 protein: CASSGTVEIEAFF
D gene: TRBD2; J gene: TRBJ2-1; clone size: -; V gene: TRBV6-2/TRBV6-3; CDR3 DNA: TGTGCCAGCAGTTACTCGACTAGCGGATCCTACAATGAGCAGTTCTTC; CDR3 protein: CASSYSTSGSYNEQFF
D gene: -; J gene: TRBJ1-1; clone size: few; V gene: TRBV29-1; CDR3 DNA: TGCAGCGCGTGCAGGGGTAGGGACACTGAAGCTTTCTTT; CDR3 protein: CSACRGRDTEAFF
D gene: TRBD2; J gene: TRBJ2-3; clone size: -; V gene: TRBV28; CDR3 DNA: TGTGCCAGCAGTCCGCCTTCGGGCGGGGGGAGCACAGATACGCAGTATTTT; CDR3 protein: CASSPPSGGGSTDTQYF
D gene: -; J gene: TRBJ1-2; clone size: -; V gene: TRBV5-1; CDR3 DNA: TGCGCCAGCAGCTTGGGGAGGGAGGGGCTCTATGGCTACACCTTC; CDR3 protein: CASSLGREGLYGYTF
D gene: -; J gene: TRBJ1-1; clone size: -; V gene: TRBV9; CDR3 DNA: TGTGCCAGCAGCGCGCTCTGGGGGGGAACTAACACTGAAGCTTTCTTT; CDR3 protein: CASSALWGGTNTEAFF
D gene: -; J gene: TRBJ1-5; clone size: -; V gene: TRBV19; CDR3 DNA: TGTGCCACTGGCAGGGTTGAAAATCAGCCCCAGCATTTT; CDR3 protein: CATGRVENQPQHF
D gene: TRBD1; J gene: TRBJ1-1; clone size: few; V gene: TRBV30; CDR3 DNA: TGTGCCTGGAGTAAAGCGGACAGGCGAGACACTGAAGCTTTCTTT; CDR3 protein: CAWSKADRRDTEAFF
D gene: -; J gene: TRBJ2-3; clone size: medium-sized; V gene: TRBV12-3/TRBV12-4; CDR3 DNA: TGTGCCAGCAGTTCCAGAGCAGATACGCAGTATTTT; CDR3 protein: CASSSRADTQYF
D gene: TRBD2; J gene: TRBJ2-3; clone size: -; V gene: TRBV10-3; CDR3 DNA: TGTGCCATCACTAGCGGGGGGGCCACAGATACGCAGTATTTT; CDR3 protein: CAITSGGATDTQYF
D gene: -; J gene: TRBJ1-1; clone size: -; V gene: TRBV2; CDR3 DNA: TGTGCCAGCCAGTTCAGTAAATCGTGGTCGGGGAACACTGAAGCTTTCTTT; CDR3 protein: CASQFSKSWSGNTEAFF
D gene: TRBD2; J gene: TRBJ2-1; clone size: -; V gene: TRBV19; CDR3 DNA: TGTGCCAGTAGTATCGTACTAGCGGGAGCAATTGAGCAGTTCTTC; CDR3 protein: CASSIVLAGAIEQFF
D gene: -; J gene: TRBJ2-7; clone size: once; V gene: TRBV7-2; CDR3 DNA: TGTGCCAGCAGCTGGGACACCCTACGCGAGCAGTACTTC; CDR3 protein: CASSWDTLREQYF
D gene: -; J gene: TRBJ1-4; clone size: -; V gene: TRBV5-1; CDR3 DNA: TGCGCCAGCAGCGCACAGGGAACTAATGAAAAACTGTTTTTT; CDR3 protein: CASSAQGTNEKLFF
D gene: TRBD1; J gene: TRBJ1-2; clone size: few; V gene: TRBV28; CDR3 DNA: TGTGCCAGCAGTTGGCAGGGGGCGCTCGGCTACACCTTC; CDR3 protein: CASSWQGALGYTF
D gene: -; J gene: TRBJ1-2; clone size: -; V gene: TRBV5-4; CDR3 DNA: TGTGCCAGCAGCTTCCGGAGGCTAATCTATGGCTACACCTTC; CDR3 protein: CASSFRRLIYGYTF
D gene: -; J gene: TRBJ1-5; clone size: -; V gene: TRBV6-5; CDR3 DNA: TGTGCCAGCAGTAGGGCAGGGAATGGTCAGCCCCAGCATTTT; CDR3 protein: CASSRAGNGQPQHF
D gene: -; J gene: TRBJ1-5; clone size: once; V gene: TRBV5-4; CDR3 DNA: TGTGCCAGCAGCTTGGGAGGAGGCAATCAGCCCCAGCATTTT; CDR3 protein: CASSLGGGNQPQHF
D gene: TRBD2; J gene: TRBJ2-5; clone size: -; V gene: TRBV27; CDR3 DNA: TGTGCCAGCAAACGGGCGGGAGAGGGGGAGACCCAGTACTTC; CDR3 protein: CASKRAGEGETQYF
D gene: -; J gene: TRBJ2-2; clone size: -; V gene: TRBV3-1/TRBV3-2; CDR3 DNA: TGTGCCAGCAGCCAAGATCGGAGCACCGGGGAGCTGTTTTTT; CDR3 protein: CASSQDRSTGELFF
D gene: -; J gene: TRBJ1-1; clone size: few; V gene: TRBV6-1; CDR3 DNA: TGTGCCAGCAGTGACGGGTCGAGCAGCACTGAAGCTTTCTTT; CDR3 protein: CASSDGSSSTEAFF
D gene: TRBD2; J gene: TRBJ2-7; clone size: few; V gene: TRBV7-2; CDR3 DNA: TGTGCCAGCACCCGGGTTGATGGACTAGCTGGCGAGCAGTACTTC; CDR3 protein: CASTRVDGLAGEQYF
D gene: TRBD2; J gene: TRBJ2-2; clone size: -; V gene: TRBV24-1; CDR3 DNA: TGTGCCACCAGAGGGAGGGGCCCTAATAACACCGGGGAGCTGTTTTTT; CDR3 protein: CATRGRGPNNTGELFF
D gene: -; J gene: TRBJ1-5; clone size: -; V gene: TRBV15; CDR3 DNA: TGTGCCACCAGCAGAGATAGCTTCGATCAGCCCCAGCATTTT; CDR3 protein: CATSRDSFDQPQHF
D gene: -; J gene: TRBJ2-3; clone size: -; V gene: TRBV19; CDR3 DNA: TGTGCCAGTAGTATCCGTCAGACTAGCACAGATACGCAGTATTTT; CDR3 protein: CASSIRQTSTDTQYF
D gene: -; J gene: TRBJ1-2; clone size: -; V gene: TRBV20-1; CDR3 DNA: TGCAGTGCTAAAGCTAACTATGGCTACACCTTC; CDR3 protein: CSAKANYGYTF
D gene: TRBD1; J gene: TRBJ1-1; clone size: -; V gene: TRBV19; CDR3 DNA: TGTGCCAGTAGTATTTACCCCGGACAGGGGAACACTGAAGCTTTCTTT; CDR3 protein: CASSIYPGQGNTEAFF
D gene: TRBD1; J gene: TRBJ1-2; clone size: -; V gene: TRBV28; CDR3 DNA: TGTGCCAGCAGTTACTTAAGGACAGGGGTCGGCTACACCTTC; CDR3 protein: CASSYLRTGVGYTF
D gene: -; J gene: TRBJ1-2; clone size: -; V gene: TRBV14; CDR3 DNA: TGTGCCAGCAGCCAGCAGGACGGGCCCTATGGCTACACCTTC; CDR3 protein: CASSQQDGPYGYTF
D gene: -; J gene: TRBJ2-7; clone size: -; V gene: TRBV11-2; CDR3 DNA: TGTGCCAGCAGCTTAGATGGTAGCAGAGCGGACTTC; CDR3 protein: CASSLDGSRADF
D gene: TRBD2; J gene: TRBJ2-5; clone size: few; V gene: TRBV7-8; CDR3 DNA: TGTGCCAGCAGCTTATCTTCCGGGACTAGCGGGAGGACCCAGTACTTC; CDR3 protein: CASSLSSGTSGRTQYF